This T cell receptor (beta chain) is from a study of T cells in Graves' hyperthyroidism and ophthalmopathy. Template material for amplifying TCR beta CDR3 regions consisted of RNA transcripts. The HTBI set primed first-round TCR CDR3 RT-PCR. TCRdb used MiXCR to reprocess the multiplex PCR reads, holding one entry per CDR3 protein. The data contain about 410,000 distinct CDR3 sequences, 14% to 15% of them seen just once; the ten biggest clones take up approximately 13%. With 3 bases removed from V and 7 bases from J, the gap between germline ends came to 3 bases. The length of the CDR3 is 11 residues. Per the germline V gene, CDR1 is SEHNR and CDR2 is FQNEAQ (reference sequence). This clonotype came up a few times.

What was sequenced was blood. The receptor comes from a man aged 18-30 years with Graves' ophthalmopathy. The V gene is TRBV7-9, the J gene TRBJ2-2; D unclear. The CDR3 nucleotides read TGTGCCAGCAGCTTCTACGGGGAGCTGTTTTTT. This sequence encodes CASSFYGELFF. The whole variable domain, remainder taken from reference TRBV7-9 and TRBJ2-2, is DTGVSQNPRHKITKRGQNVTFRCDPISEHNRLYWYRQTLGQGPEFLTYFQNEAQLEKSRLLSDRFSAERPKGSFSTLEIQRTEQGDSAMYLCASSFYGELFFGEGSRLTVL.